This T cell receptor (beta chain) derives from a study of early T cells in non-severe SARS-CoV-2 infection. TCRdb ran MiXCR on the 5' RACE reads and lists one entry per CDR3 protein. The data show 85,000 to 90,000 distinct CDR3 sequences, around 15% seen once. This clonotype was observed a few times. The germline V gene has CDR1 SGHTA and CDR2 FQGTGA. The CDR3 consists of 17 residues. Unmatched junction bases numbered 7, after V lost 5 bases and J lost 4 bases. The TCR was taken from an adult who was a healthcare worker with PCR-confirmed SARS-CoV-2 infection or an uninfected control (not recorded which). The sample was whole blood. The chain carries TRBV7-3 and TRBJ2-3; 15 bases line up with TRBD2. CDR3 sequence (DNA): TGTGCCAGCAGCACGGGACTAGCGGGGGGTGGCGCAGATACGCAGTATTTT. It yields the protein CASSTGLAGGGADTQYF.